This T cell receptor (beta chain) appears in the sequencing data of a study of blood T cell repertoires in COVID-19. Background on the study: Sources were T cells, B-cell-depleted T cells, or PBMCs; the material itself was cDNA or gDNA.

Data came from immunoSEQ multiplex PCR; TCRdb stores just in-frame clones and leaves some out. The data hold about 400,000 clones, with approximately 86% observed a single time. Sequenced material: peripheral blood. This sequence originates from a woman aged 55-70 years with COVID-19, enrolled during active disease.

The CDR3 protein is CASSLMDRVRTEAFF. In DNA form, the CDR3 reads TGTGCCAGCAGCTTAATGGACAGGGTGCGCACTGAAGCTTTCTTT. The chain is built from TRBV7-9 and TRBJ1-1; TRBD1 aligns across 8 bases. V lost 2 bases and J lost 4; bases outside the gene matches: 6. CDR1 SEHNR and CDR2 FQNEAQ come from the germline V gene (reference sequence). This CDR3 region has 15 residues.